This T cell receptor beta chain was sequenced in a study of regulatory T cells in long-lasting Graves disease. General study points: Persistent patients had a count of shared public clonotypes (roughly 2,500) that exceeded that of new patients (about 970). Small numbers of samples may have cut accuracy. Thyroid tissue went unstudied; only peripheral blood was examined.

For TCR beta, libraries came from iRepertoire HTBI primers and Arm-PCR of CDR3 regions. Using its own MiXCR run on the multiplex PCR reads, TCRdb lists one record per CDR3 protein. The table records roughly 500,000 distinct CDR3 sequences, about 20% of them present only once. There are many counts of this clonotype. The antigen is not known. The CDR3 has 13 amino acids. With 3 bases removed from V and 3 bases from J, the gap between germline ends came to 9 bases. The germline gives CDR1 KGHSH, CDR2 LQKENI. As to time point: persistent/refractory GD, antithyroid drugs over 5 years with positive TRAb. The TCR library used RNA extracted from PBMCs. EDTA tubes received approximately 9 milliliters of collected peripheral blood.

The chain uses TRBV18 and TRBJ2-7, with D perhaps TRBD1 (6 bases). Sequences were derived from peripheral blood mononuclear cells (PBMCs), sampled when the disease was refractory, from a patient treated with antithyroid drugs. This receptor was taken from a female donor with Graves disease. In DNA form, the CDR3 reads TGTGCCAGCTCACCGACAGGAATCTACGAGCAGTACTTC. It codes for CASSPTGIYEQYF.